These T cell receptor beta chains were read from a single sample in a study of T-cell memory formation after mild COVID-19. TCRdb re-called the 5' RACE reads through MiXCR, storing one row per CDR3 protein. The sample records under 550,000 distinct CDR3 sequences, roughly 20% being singletons. Sequencing was done on a sample of PBMCs or a T cell subset sorted from them (not recorded which). All receptors come from an adult woman who had mild COVID-19 (a few samples of this study predate the infection). Cell type and time point are not known. CDR3s include the opening cysteine and the closing phenylalanine or tryptophan. The D gene is left open where the match is weak. A row's size may be missing; if present it is once, few, many or a size class.

D gene: NA; V gene: TRBV11-2; J gene: TRBJ2-1; clone size: few; CDR3 DNA: TGTGCCAGCAGCTTGGGAGCGGGCGGTAATGAGCAGTTCTTC; CDR3 protein: CASSLGAGGNEQFF
D gene: NA; V gene: TRBV5-4; J gene: TRBJ1-2; clone size: NA; CDR3 DNA: TGTGCCAGCAGCCTAATAAACTATGGCTACACCTTC; CDR3 protein: CASSLINYGYTF
D gene: NA; V gene: TRBV25-1; J gene: TRBJ1-2; clone size: NA; CDR3 DNA: TGTGCCAGCAGTGAATCGGGGGGCGGCGGCTACACCTTC; CDR3 protein: CASSESGGGGYTF
D gene: TRBD2; V gene: TRBV6-5; J gene: TRBJ2-7; clone size: NA; CDR3 DNA: TGTGCCAGCAGTTACGTGGTGCGGGGGGGTTACGAGCAGTACTTC; CDR3 protein: CASSYVVRGGYEQYF
D gene: TRBD1; V gene: TRBV7-6; J gene: TRBJ2-5; clone size: NA; CDR3 DNA: TGTGCCAGCAGCTTGGCGTTGACAGGGGACGTAAAGGGGGAGACCCAGTACTTC; CDR3 protein: CASSLALTGDVKGETQYF
D gene: NA; V gene: TRBV18; J gene: TRBJ2-3; clone size: NA; CDR3 DNA: TGTGCCAGCTCGCAGGCGGAGGGACTGAGCACAGATACGCAGTATTTT; CDR3 protein: CASSQAEGLSTDTQYF
D gene: TRBD2; V gene: TRBV7-2; J gene: TRBJ2-5; clone size: many; CDR3 DNA: TGTGCCAGCAGCCCTAGCGGGAGAGGGGAGACCCAGTACTTC; CDR3 protein: CASSPSGRGETQYF
D gene: NA; V gene: TRBV10-2; J gene: TRBJ1-2; clone size: once; CDR3 DNA: TGCGCCAGCAGTGAGGGGACCTCCTATGGCTACACCTTC; CDR3 protein: CASSEGTSYGYTF
D gene: NA; V gene: TRBV27; J gene: TRBJ1-1; clone size: NA; CDR3 DNA: TGTGCCAGCAGTTTAGGGGTACAGGGTGGCACTGAAGCTTTCTTT; CDR3 protein: CASSLGVQGGTEAFF
D gene: NA; V gene: TRBV6-4; J gene: TRBJ2-5; clone size: NA; CDR3 DNA: TGTGCCAGCAGTGCAAGATCAACCGGGGAGACCCAGTACTTC; CDR3 protein: CASSARSTGETQYF
D gene: TRBD1; V gene: TRBV12-3/TRBV12-4; J gene: TRBJ2-5; clone size: NA; CDR3 DNA: TGTGCCAGCAGTTCGCGACAGGGGGGGGAGACCCAGTACTTC; CDR3 protein: CASSSRQGGETQYF
D gene: NA; V gene: TRBV6-6; J gene: TRBJ2-1; clone size: few; CDR3 DNA: TGTGCCAGCAGTGGCGCCCACGGTATGGATGAGCAGTTCTTC; CDR3 protein: CASSGAHGMDEQFF
D gene: NA; V gene: TRBV5-1; J gene: TRBJ1-5; clone size: NA; CDR3 DNA: TGCGCCTCTCGAGGGATAGGTAATCAGCCCCAGCATTTT; CDR3 protein: CASRGIGNQPQHF
D gene: NA; V gene: TRBV15; J gene: TRBJ2-7; clone size: NA; CDR3 DNA: TGTGCCACCAGCAGAGATCGCGGCAGGTCCTACGAGCAGTACTTC; CDR3 protein: CATSRDRGRSYEQYF
D gene: NA; V gene: TRBV7-8; J gene: TRBJ2-3; clone size: NA; CDR3 DNA: TGTGCCAGCTCGAGAGGGGGGGTTCCCTCCGATACGCAGTATTTT; CDR3 protein: CASSRGGVPSDTQYF
D gene: NA; V gene: TRBV25-1; J gene: TRBJ1-4; clone size: many; CDR3 DNA: TGTGCCAGCAGTGATGTCGGAAGCGGGCCTGGAACTAATGAAAAACTGTTTTTT; CDR3 protein: CASSDVGSGPGTNEKLFF
D gene: NA; V gene: TRBV7-9; J gene: TRBJ1-2; clone size: few; CDR3 DNA: TGTGCCAGCAGCTTATGGGGTTTC; CDR3 protein: CASSLWGF
D gene: NA; V gene: TRBV18; J gene: TRBJ2-1; clone size: few; CDR3 DNA: TGTGCCAGCTCACCACCGGCCAGGGCTTACCTCAGTGAGCAGTTCTTC; CDR3 protein: CASSPPARAYLSEQFF
D gene: NA; V gene: TRBV15; J gene: TRBJ1-1; clone size: few; CDR3 DNA: TGTGCCACCAGCAGAACTAGATCAGCTGATGAAGCTTTCTTT; CDR3 protein: CATSRTRSADEAFF
D gene: NA; V gene: TRBV15; J gene: TRBJ1-1; clone size: NA; CDR3 DNA: TGTGCCACCAGCAGAGATTCAGAGCATGAAGCTTTCTTT; CDR3 protein: CATSRDSEHEAFF
D gene: TRBD2; V gene: TRBV11-3; J gene: TRBJ2-3; clone size: NA; CDR3 DNA: TGTGCCAGCAGCTCAGCGGGAGAGGGTACGCAGTATTTT; CDR3 protein: CASSSAGEGTQYF
D gene: NA; V gene: TRBV20-1; J gene: TRBJ2-1; clone size: many; CDR3 DNA: TGCAGTGCTCCAAAGCCTCCCTACAATGAGCAGTTCTTC; CDR3 protein: CSAPKPPYNEQFF
D gene: NA; V gene: TRBV4-2; J gene: TRBJ2-1; clone size: few; CDR3 DNA: TGTGCCAGCAGCCAAGAAGGCTACAGGGAAAACGACAATGAGCAGTTCTTC; CDR3 protein: CASSQEGYRENDNEQFF